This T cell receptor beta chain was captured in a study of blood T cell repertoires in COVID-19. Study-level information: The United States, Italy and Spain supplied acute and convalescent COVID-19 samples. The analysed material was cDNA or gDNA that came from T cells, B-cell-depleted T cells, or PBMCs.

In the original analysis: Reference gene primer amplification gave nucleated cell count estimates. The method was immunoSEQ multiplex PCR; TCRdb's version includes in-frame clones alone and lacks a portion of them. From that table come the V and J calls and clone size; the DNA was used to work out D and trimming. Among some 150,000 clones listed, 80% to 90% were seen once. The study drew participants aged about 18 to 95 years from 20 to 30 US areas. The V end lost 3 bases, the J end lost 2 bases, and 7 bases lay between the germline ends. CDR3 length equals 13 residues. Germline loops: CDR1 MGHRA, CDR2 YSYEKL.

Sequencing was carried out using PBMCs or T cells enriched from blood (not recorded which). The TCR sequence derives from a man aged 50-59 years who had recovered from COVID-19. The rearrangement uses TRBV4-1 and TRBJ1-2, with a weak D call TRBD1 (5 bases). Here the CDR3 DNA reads TGCGCCAGCAGCCAGCCAGGGAACTATGGCTACACCTTC. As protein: CASSQPGNYGYTF.